These 16 T cell receptor beta chains were sequenced from one sample in a study of T cell responses to AZD1222 COVID-19 vaccine (dated by TCRdb to the early 2020s). In the paper's terms, the time point label means: about 28 days (+/-7) after the second vaccine dose. Receptor amplification or capture employed the immunoSEQ multiplex PCR assay. Here the immuneACCESS table is served through TCRdb, limited to in-frame sequences with V and J called. Missing clones are a known gap in these copies; in checked studies unresolved V genes cover under half, and the rest lacks a known reason. The sample table lists some 73,000 clones, 75% to 90% of them with a count of one. Clones ranked in the top ten supply roughly a tenth of the sample. The sample here was peripheral blood, taken 28 days after the second AZD1222 dose. These receptors came from an adult who received the AZD1222 COVID-19 vaccine.

The CDR3 DNA reads TGCGCCAGCAGCTTGGGAGGGGCAGAACAAGAGACCCAGTACTTC. It is translated as CASSLGGAEQETQYF. V is TRBV5-1 and J is TRBJ2-5; D may match TRBD1 or TRBD2 (5 bases each). The V end lost 0 bases, the J end lost 2 bases, and 11 bases lay between the germline ends. The CDR3 totals 15 residues. Germline V gene data show CDR1 as SGHRS and CDR2 as YFSETQ.

The genes are TRBV28 and TRBJ1-2; D is ambiguous. There are 15 residues in the CDR3. From germline, CDR1 is MDHEN and CDR2 SYDVKM. Trimming pared 2 bases from V and 3 bases from J, leaving 13 bases between. The CDR3 is CASSLMRVEYYGYTF. The CDR3, as DNA: TGTGCCAGCAGTTTAATGAGGGTGGAGTACTATGGCTACACCTTC.

This clone was seen a single time. This chain uses TRBV24-1 with TRBJ2-1; 7 positions match TRBD2. This CDR3 has 16 amino acids. The germline CDR1 and CDR2 sequences are KGHDR and SFDVKD. Trimming took 4 bases from V and 7 from J; bases not matched to a gene: 12. The CDR3 protein is CATSESSGTRRNEQFF. The CDR3 DNA reads as TGTGCCACCAGTGAATCTAGCGGAACCAGGAGGAATGAGCAGTTCTTC.

This clone came up once. The chain uses TRBV6-1 and TRBJ2-3, with D perhaps TRBD1 (7 bases). CDR1 and CDR2 (germline): MNHNS, SASEGT. The CDR3 totals 15 residues. Trimming took off 2 bases at V and 10 bases at J, with 19 bases between the two ends. CDR3 DNA sequence: TGTGCCAGCAGTGAACGGGGAGGTGGGACAGTAGCGCAGTATTTT. Its protein is CASSERGGGTVAQYF.

The chain joins TRBV24-1 to TRBJ2-2, with 12 bases matching TRBD2. Germline-derived CDR1 and CDR2 are KGHDR and SFDVKD. The junction had 2 bases not matched to a gene; V was cut back by 6 bases and J by 7 bases. The CDR3 runs 14 residues. The CDR3: CATSLAGGIGELFF. CDR3 nucleotide sequence: TGTGCCACCAGTCTAGCGGGAGGGATCGGGGAGCTGTTTTTT.

The rearrangement joins TRBV6-2 or TRBV6-3 to TRBJ1-2; D might be TRBD1 (5 bases). With 2 bases removed from V and 8 bases from J, the gap between germline ends came to 12 bases. This CDR3 has 13 amino acids. Looked up from germline, CDR1 is MNHEY and CDR2 is SVGEGT. The CDR3, as DNA: TGTGCCAGCAGTTACCTGCGGGGGAGGGGCTACACCTTC. Encoded protein: CASSYLRGRGYTF.

This clone was counted a single time. The chain employs TRBV6-2 or TRBV6-3 and TRBJ2-7; TRBD2 agrees at 11 bases. The V and J ends lost 4 bases and 1 base, in that order; junction bases with no gene match: 6. Germline V gene lookup returns CDR1 MNHEY and CDR2 SVGEGT. CDR3 length equals 16 residues. CDR3 nucleotides: TGTGCCAGCAGTTCCCCGACTAGCGGGGCATCCTACGAGCAGTACTTC. Its protein product is CASSSPTSGASYEQYF.

The rearrangement uses TRBV5-3 and TRBJ1-5; 9 bases line up with TRBD1. TRBV5-3 is classed as an ORF, of uncertain function. The CDR3 length is 15 residues. The J segment lost 6 bases and the V segment lost 6 bases, leaving 10 bases of the junction unmatched. CDR3 region: CARTETGTGRQPQHF. The CDR3, as DNA: TGTGCCAGAACCGAAACCGGGACAGGGCGTCAGCCCCAGCATTTT.

On this clone itself: The germline gene is not matched at one end of the junction; a read error may be the cause. This chain joins TRBV12-3 or TRBV12-4 and TRBJ2-3, with 9 bases lining up with TRBD2. CDR3 length: 13 amino acids. This chain's CDR3 is CASSLAGQDTQYF. CDR3 bases: TGTGCCAGCAGTCTAGCGGGGCAAGATACGCAGTATTTT.

The rearrangement uses TRBV18 and TRBJ1-5; D may be TRBD1 (6 bases). This CDR3 has 14 residues. V was clipped by 2 bases and J by 7 bases, with 12 bases between them. Germline loops: CDR1 KGHSH, CDR2 LQKENI. The chain's CDR3 is CASSPIQGTQPQHF. CDR3 nucleotide sequence: TGTGCCAGCTCACCAATCCAGGGGACCCAGCCCCAGCATTTT.

The chain employs TRBV28 and TRBJ1-1; perhaps TRBD1 as D (5 bases). Trimming took 2 bases from V and 5 from J, leaving 12 bases between them. Germline V lookup: CDR1 MDHEN, CDR2 SYDVKM. The CDR3 has 14 amino acids. DNA of the CDR3: TGTGCCAGCAGTTTAGAGCAGGGACGGACTGAAGCTTTCTTT. Amino acid sequence: CASSLEQGRTEAFF.

CDR3 DNA sequence: TGTGCCAGTAGACTAGCGGGACAAAATACGCAGTATTTT. Protein: CASRLAGQNTQYF. The genes are TRBV19 and TRBJ2-3, with TRBD2 matching 10 bases. From germline, CDR1 is LNHDA and CDR2 SQIVND (reference sequence). J gave up 7 bases and V 6 bases, and 4 bases lay outside the gene matches. The CDR3 spans 13 residues.

The CDR3 spells CASSPPSGNTIYF. The CDR3 bases are TGTGCCAGCTCACCACCCTCTGGAAACACCATATATTTT. The chain carries TRBV18 and TRBJ1-3, with unresolved D. The V gene's germline CDR1 is KGHSH and CDR2 LQKENI. The CDR3 is made up of 13 amino acids. V lost 0 bases and J lost 0, with 0 bases in between.

The rearrangement joins TRBV12-2 to TRBJ2-7. TRBV12-2 is marked as a pseudogene. CDR3 size: 18 residues. Here the CDR3 DNA reads TGTGCAAGTCGCTTAGCCATGAGGGGCTCCAGGCCCGCCTACGAGCAGTACGTC. This encodes CASRLAMRGSRPAYEQYV.

A single count supports this clone. The chain couples TRBV6-5 to TRBJ2-4, with 9 bases matching TRBD1. Germline V gene data show CDR1 as MNHEY and CDR2 as SVGAGI. This CDR3 region has 14 residues. V was pared by 6 bases and J by 6 bases, with 6 bases of the junction left unmatched. CDR3 residues: CASRQGQGGNIQYF. Written as DNA, the CDR3 is TGTGCCAGCAGGCAGGGACAGGGCGGAAACATTCAGTACTTC.

This clone was observed a single time. The chain carries TRBV25-1 and TRBJ2-2; D is unclear. CDR1 is MGHDK and CDR2 is SYGVNS in the germline V gene. The CDR3 contains 14 residues. Trimming removed 5 bases from V and 4 bases from J, with 11 bases in between. The CDR3 region is CASSQLTLTGELFF. CDR3 sequence (DNA): TGTGCCAGCAGTCAATTGACACTCACCGGGGAGCTGTTTTTT.